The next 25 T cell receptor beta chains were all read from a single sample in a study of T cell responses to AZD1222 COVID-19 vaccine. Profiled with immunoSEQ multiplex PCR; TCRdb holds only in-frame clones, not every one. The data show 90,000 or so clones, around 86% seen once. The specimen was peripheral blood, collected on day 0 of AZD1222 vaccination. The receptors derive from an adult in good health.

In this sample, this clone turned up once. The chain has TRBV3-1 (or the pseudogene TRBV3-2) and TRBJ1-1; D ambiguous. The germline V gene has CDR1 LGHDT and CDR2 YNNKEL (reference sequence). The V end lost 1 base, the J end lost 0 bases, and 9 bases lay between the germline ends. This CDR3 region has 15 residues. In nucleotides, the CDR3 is TGTGCCAGCAGCCAAGTACAGAGCATGAACACTGAAGCTTTCTTT. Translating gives CASSQVQSMNTEAFF.

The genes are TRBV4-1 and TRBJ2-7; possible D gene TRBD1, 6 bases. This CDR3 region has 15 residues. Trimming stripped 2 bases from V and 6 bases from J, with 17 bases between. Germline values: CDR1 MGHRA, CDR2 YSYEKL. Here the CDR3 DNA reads TGCGCCAGCAGCCAACTGGCAGGGGTAGTTCGCGAGCAGTACTTC. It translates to CASSQLAGVVREQYF.

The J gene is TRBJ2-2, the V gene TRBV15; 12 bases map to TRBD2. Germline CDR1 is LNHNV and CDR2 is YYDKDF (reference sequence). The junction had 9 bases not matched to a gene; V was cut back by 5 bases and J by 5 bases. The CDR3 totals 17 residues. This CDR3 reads CATSVRTSGKVTGELFF. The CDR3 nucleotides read TGTGCCACCAGCGTCCGGACTAGCGGGAAGGTGACCGGGGAGCTGTTTTTT.

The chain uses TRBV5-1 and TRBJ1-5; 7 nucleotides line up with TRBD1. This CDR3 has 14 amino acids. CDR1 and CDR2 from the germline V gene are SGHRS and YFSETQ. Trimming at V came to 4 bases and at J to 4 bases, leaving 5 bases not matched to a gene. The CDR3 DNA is TGCGCCAGCAGCCAAACAGGGGAAAATCAGCCCCAGCATTTT. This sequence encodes CASSQTGENQPQHF.

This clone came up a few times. CDR3 amino acids: CASSFPRLAGRVNTEAFF. The CDR3 DNA is TGTGCCAGCAGTTTCCCGCGTCTAGCTGGCAGGGTGAACACTGAAGCTTTCTTT. This chain uses TRBV28 with TRBJ1-1; D may be TRBD1 (5 bases). The length of the CDR3 is 18 residues. The germline V and J ends were trimmed by 3 bases and 0 bases, with 20 bases remaining between them. Germline lookup yields CDR1 MDHEN and CDR2 SYDVKM.

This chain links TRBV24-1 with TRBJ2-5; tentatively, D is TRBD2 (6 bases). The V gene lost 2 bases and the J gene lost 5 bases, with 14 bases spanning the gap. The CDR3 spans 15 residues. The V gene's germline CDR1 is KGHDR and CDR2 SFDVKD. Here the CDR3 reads CATSDSTTSQETQYF. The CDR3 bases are TGTGCCACCAGTGATTCCACAACTAGCCAGGAGACCCAGTACTTC.

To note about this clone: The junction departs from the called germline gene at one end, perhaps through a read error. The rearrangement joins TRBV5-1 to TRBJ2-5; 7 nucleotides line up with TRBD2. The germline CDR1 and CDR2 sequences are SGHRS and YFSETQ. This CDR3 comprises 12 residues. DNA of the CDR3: TGCGCCAGCAGCTTGGAACGGGAGGCCCTTAACTTC. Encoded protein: CASSLEREALNF. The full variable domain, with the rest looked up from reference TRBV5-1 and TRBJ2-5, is KAGVTQTPRYLIKTRGQQVTLSCSPISGHRSVSWYQQTPGQGLQFLFEYFSETQRNKGNFPGRFSGRQFSNSRSEMNVSTLELGDSALYLCASSLEREALNFGPGTRLLVL.

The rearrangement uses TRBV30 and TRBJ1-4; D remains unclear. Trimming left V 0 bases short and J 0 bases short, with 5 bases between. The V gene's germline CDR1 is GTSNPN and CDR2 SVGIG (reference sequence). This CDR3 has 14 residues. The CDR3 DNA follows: TGTGCCTGGAGTGTACCAGCAACTAATGAAAAACTGTTTTTT. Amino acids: CAWSVPATNEKLFF.

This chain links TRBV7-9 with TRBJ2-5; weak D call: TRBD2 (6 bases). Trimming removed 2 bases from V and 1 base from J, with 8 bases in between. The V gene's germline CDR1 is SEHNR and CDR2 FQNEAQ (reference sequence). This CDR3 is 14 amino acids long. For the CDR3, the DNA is TGTGCCAGCAGCTTACAAGCGGGCCAAGAGACCCAGTACTTC. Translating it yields CASSLQAGQETQYF.

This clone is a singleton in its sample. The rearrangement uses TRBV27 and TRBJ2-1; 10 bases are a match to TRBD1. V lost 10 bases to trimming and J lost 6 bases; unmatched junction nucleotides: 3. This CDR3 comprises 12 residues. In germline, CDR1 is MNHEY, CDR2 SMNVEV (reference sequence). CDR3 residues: CATRTGGNEQFF. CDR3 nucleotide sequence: TGTGCCACAAGGACAGGGGGCAATGAGCAGTTCTTC.

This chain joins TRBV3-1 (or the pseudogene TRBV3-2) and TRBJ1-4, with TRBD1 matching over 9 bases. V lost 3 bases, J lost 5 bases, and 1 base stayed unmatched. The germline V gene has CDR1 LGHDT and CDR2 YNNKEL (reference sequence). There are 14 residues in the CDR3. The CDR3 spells CASSQGQGNEKLFF. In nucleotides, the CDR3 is TGTGCCAGCAGCCAGGGACAGGGCAATGAAAAACTGTTTTTT.

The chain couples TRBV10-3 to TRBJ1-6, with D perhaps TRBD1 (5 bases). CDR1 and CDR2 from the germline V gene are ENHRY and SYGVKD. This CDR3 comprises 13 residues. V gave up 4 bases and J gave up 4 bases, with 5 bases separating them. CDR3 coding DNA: TGTGCCATCAGTGGACAGTATAATTCACCCCTCCACTTT. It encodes CAISGQYNSPLHF.

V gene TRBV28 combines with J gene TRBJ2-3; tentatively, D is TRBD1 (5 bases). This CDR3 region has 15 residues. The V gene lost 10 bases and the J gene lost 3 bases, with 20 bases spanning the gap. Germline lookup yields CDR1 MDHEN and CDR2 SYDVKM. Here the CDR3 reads CAIRPSGQPTDTQYF. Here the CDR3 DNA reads TGTGCCATTCGCCCCTCAGGGCAACCTACAGATACGCAGTATTTT.

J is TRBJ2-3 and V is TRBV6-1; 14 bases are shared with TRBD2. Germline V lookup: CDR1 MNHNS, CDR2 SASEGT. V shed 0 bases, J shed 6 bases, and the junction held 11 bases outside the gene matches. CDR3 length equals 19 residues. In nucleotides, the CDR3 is TGTGCCAGCAGTGAAGCGCTAGGGACTAGCGGGAGTGAGGGGGATACGCAGTATTTT. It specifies CASSEALGTSGSEGDTQYF.

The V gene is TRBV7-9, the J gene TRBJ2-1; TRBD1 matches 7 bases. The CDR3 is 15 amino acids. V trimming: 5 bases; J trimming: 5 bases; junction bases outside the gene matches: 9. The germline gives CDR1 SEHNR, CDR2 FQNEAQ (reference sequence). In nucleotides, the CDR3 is TGTGCCAGCAGCCGGAGAGGGGGCCCCAACAATGAGCAGTTCTTC. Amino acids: CASSRRGGPNNEQFF.

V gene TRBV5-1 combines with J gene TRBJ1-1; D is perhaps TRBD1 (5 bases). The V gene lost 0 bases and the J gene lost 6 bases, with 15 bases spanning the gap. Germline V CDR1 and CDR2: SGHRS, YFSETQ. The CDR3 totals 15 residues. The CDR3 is CASSLASGLGSEAFF. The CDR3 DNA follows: TGCGCCAGCAGCTTGGCCTCAGGGTTAGGGTCTGAAGCTTTCTTT.

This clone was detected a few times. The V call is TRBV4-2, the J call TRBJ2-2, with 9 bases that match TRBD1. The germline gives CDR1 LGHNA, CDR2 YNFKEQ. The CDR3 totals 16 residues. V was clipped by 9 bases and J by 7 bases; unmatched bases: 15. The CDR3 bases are TGTGCCAGTTGCCCGGGACAGGGAAGAGCGAGCGGGGAGCTGTTTTTT. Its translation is CASCPGQGRASGELFF.

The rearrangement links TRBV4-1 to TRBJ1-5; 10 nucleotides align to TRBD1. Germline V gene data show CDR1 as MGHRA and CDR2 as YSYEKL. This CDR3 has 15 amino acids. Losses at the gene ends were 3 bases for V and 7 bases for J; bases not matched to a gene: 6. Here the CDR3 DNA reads TGCGCCAGCAGCCACCGACAGGGGGCTGAGCAGCCCCAGCATTTT. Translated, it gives CASSHRQGAEQPQHF.

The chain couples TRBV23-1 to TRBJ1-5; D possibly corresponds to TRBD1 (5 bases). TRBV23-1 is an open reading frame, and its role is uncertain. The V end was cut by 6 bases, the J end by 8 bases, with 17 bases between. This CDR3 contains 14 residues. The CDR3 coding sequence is TGCGCCAGCAGAAGGGGCGGGGTTCTGAAGCCCCAGCATTTT. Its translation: CASRRGGVLKPQHF.

CDR3 nucleotides: TGTGCCAGCAGCTTAATAGGGGTTACGGGGGAGCTGTTTTTT. It encodes CASSLIGVTGELFF. The V and J genes are TRBV5-4 and TRBJ2-2; tentative D call: TRBD1 (5 bases). The germline CDR1 and CDR2 sequences are SGHNT and YYREEE (reference sequence). The CDR3 sequence is 14 residues long. Deletions cut 2 bases from V and 8 bases from J, with 13 bases between.

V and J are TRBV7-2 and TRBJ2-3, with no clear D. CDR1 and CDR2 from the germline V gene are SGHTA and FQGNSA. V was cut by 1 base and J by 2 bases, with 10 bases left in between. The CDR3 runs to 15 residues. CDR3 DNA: TGTGCCAGCAGCTTAGAGGCCCGCCTCACAGATACGCAGTATTTT. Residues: CASSLEARLTDTQYF.

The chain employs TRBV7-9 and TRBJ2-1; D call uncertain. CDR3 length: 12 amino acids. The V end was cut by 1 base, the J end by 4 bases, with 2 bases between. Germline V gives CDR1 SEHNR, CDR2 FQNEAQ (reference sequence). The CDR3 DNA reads TGTGCCAGCAGCTTAGGATACAATGAGCAGTTCTTC. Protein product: CASSLGYNEQFF.

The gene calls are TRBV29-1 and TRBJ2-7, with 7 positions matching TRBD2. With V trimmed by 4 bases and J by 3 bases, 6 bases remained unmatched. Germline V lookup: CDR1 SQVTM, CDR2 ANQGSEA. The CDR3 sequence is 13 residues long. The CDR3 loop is CSVVGGSRYEQYF. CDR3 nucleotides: TGCAGCGTTGTCGGCGGGAGTCGCTACGAGCAGTACTTC.

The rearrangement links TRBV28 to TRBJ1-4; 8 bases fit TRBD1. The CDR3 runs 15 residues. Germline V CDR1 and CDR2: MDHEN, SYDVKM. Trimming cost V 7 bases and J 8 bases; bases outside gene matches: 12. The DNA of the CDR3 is TGTGCCAGCAACACTCTCGGACAGGGTCCCGAAAAACTGTTTTTT. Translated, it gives CASNTLGQGPEKLFF. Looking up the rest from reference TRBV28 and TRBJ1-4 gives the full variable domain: DVKVTQSSRYLVKRTGEKVFLECVQDMDHENMFWYRQDPGLGLRLIYFSYDVKMKEKGDIPEGYSVSREKKERFSLILESASTNQTSMYLCASNTLGQGPEKLFFGSGTQLSVL.

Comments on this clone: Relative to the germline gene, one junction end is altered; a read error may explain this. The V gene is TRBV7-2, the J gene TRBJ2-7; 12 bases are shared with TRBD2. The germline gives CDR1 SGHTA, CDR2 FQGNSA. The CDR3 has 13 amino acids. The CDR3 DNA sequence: TGTGCCAGCAGCCCGCGGACTAGCGGGATCTGTTGGTTC. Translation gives CASSPRTSGICWF.